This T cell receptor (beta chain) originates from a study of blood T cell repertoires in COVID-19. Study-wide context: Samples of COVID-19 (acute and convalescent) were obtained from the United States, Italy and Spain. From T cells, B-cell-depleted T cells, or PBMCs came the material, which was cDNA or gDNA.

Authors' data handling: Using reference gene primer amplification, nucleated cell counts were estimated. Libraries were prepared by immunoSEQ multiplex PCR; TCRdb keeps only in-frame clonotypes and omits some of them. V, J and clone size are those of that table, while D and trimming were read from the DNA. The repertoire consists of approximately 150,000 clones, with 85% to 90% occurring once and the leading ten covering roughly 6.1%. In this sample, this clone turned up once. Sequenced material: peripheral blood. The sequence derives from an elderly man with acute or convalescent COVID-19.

As DNA, the CDR3 is TGCGCCAGCAGCTTCACAGCAAACACTGAAGCTTTCTTT. This encodes CASSFTANTEAFF. This chain links TRBV5-1 with TRBJ1-1; no definite D call. The V gene lost 2 bases and the J gene lost 2 bases, with 7 bases spanning the gap. The CDR3 is 13 amino acids. CDR1 is SGHRS and CDR2 is YFSETQ in the germline V gene.